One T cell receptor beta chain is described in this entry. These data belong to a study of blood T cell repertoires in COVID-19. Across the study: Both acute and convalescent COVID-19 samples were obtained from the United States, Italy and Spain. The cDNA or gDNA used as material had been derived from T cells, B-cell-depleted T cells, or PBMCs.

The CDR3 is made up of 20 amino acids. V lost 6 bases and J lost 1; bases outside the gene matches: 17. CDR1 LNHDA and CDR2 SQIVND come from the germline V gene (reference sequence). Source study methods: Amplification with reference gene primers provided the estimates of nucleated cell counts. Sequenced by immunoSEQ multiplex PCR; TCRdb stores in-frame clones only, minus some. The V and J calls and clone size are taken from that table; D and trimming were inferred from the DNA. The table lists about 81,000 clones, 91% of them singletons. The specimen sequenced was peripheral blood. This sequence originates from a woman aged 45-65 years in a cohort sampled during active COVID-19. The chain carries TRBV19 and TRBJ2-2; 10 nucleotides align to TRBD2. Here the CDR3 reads CASRHPTGTSVVGNTGELFF. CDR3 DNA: TGTGCCAGTAGGCATCCCACCGGGACTAGCGTAGTGGGGAACACCGGGGAGCTGTTTTTT.